The 29 T cell receptor beta chains given below trace back to one sample, sequenced in a study of shared clonotypes between healthy human individuals (dated by TCRdb to 2020 to 2021). The receptor library was made with the immunoSEQ multiplex PCR assay. Entries here come from immuneACCESS through TCRdb and include only in-frame sequences with V and J called. Some clones fail to appear in such tables; in the studies checked, an unresolved V gene covers under half of the shortfall, and the cause of the remainder is unknown. For this sample there are millions of clones; roughly 92% appear just once. The ten most abundant clones make up about 0.13% of the sample. Sequenced input: naive CD4+ T cells sorted from blood. The cell subset or site label, read with the paper, signifies: CD45RA+ positively selected. The receptors here all came from a man aged 18 to 29 in good health.

The CDR3 nucleotides are TGTGCCAGCGGCGGGGTTTACACTGAAGCTTTCTTT. Amino acids: CASGGVYTEAFF. This sequence joins TRBV18 and TRBJ1-1; D unresolved. CDR1 and CDR2 from the germline V gene are KGHSH and LQKENI. CDR3 size: 12 residues. V lost 8 bases and J lost 3, with 10 bases in between.

A word on this clone: Different DNA sequences within this sample yield the same CDR3. This sequence joins TRBV4-1 and TRBJ2-7; D possibly matches TRBD1 or TRBD2 (5 bases each). V was trimmed by 0 bases and J by 4 bases, leaving 7 bases between them. Germline CDR1 and CDR2: MGHRA and YSYEKL. The CDR3 runs to 13 residues. The CDR3 loop reads CASSQDWGYEQYF. As DNA, the CDR3 is TGCGCCAGCAGCCAAGATTGGGGGTACGAGCAGTACTTC.

The chain employs TRBV6-5 and TRBJ1-3; D gene ambiguous. CDR1 is MNHEY, CDR2 SVGAGI, per germline. The V gene lost 3 bases and the J gene lost 2 bases, with 14 bases spanning the gap. The CDR3 length is 16 residues. The CDR3 coding sequence is TGTGCCAGCAGTTATAGGCAGGTTGACACTGGAAACACCATATATTTT. As protein: CASSYRQVDTGNTIYF.

In this sample, this clone turned up once. This chain uses TRBV19 with TRBJ1-4; 7 positions match TRBD1. The trim removed 8 bases at V and 5 bases at J, leaving 5 bases unmatched. The CDR3 extends over 13 amino acids. Germline V gene sequence: CDR1 LNHDA, CDR2 SQIVND (reference sequence). The CDR3 loop is CASGGTVNEKLFF. The DNA for the CDR3 is TGTGCCAGTGGTGGGACAGTAAATGAAAAACTGTTTTTT.

V gene TRBV6-1 combines with J gene TRBJ2-1; 14 bases agree with TRBD2. The junction had 8 bases not matched to a gene; V was cut back by 2 bases and J by 8 bases. This CDR3 comprises 17 residues. Germline lookup yields CDR1 MNHNS and CDR2 SASEGT. The CDR3: CASSEMTSGGAPYEQFF. The CDR3 region has the DNA TGTGCCAGCAGTGAAATGACTAGCGGGGGGGCCCCCTATGAGCAGTTCTTC.

The chain uses TRBV18 and TRBJ2-2, with 14 nucleotides matching TRBD2. The length of the CDR3 is 18 residues. Germline lookup yields CDR1 KGHSH and CDR2 LQKENI. V was pared by 3 bases and J by 1 base, with 4 bases of the junction left unmatched. DNA of the CDR3: TGTGCCAGCTCACCGGCCGGGACTAGCGGGGGGAACACCGGGGAGCTGTTTTTT. This encodes CASSPAGTSGGNTGELFF.

This chain uses TRBV2 with TRBJ2-5, with 16 bases matching TRBD2. CDR1 is SNHLY and CDR2 is FYNNEI in the germline V gene. The CDR3 consists of 19 residues. The trim removed 10 bases at V and 6 bases at J, leaving 20 bases unmatched. In DNA, the CDR3 is TGTGCCACTCTTCCGGGACTAGCGGGAGGGCCTGATAAGCAACAGACCCAGTACTTC. Protein: CATLPGLAGGPDKQQTQYF.

Points on this clone: Other DNA sequences in the sample encode the same CDR3. The rearrangement links TRBV6-5 to TRBJ1-5, with D unclear. Germline V CDR1 and CDR2: MNHEY, SVGAGI. CDR3 length: 15 amino acids. V was pared by 0 bases and J by 0 bases, with 6 bases between. The CDR3 here is CASSYSYDSNQPQHF. CDR3 in DNA: TGTGCCAGCAGTTACTCGTACGATAGCAATCAGCCCCAGCATTTT.

The gene calls are TRBV6-5 and TRBJ1-4; a possible D gene is TRBD1 (6 bases). The germline V gene has CDR1 MNHEY and CDR2 SVGAGI. V was pared by 6 bases and J by 5 bases, with 13 bases between. CDR3 length: 14 residues. The CDR3 DNA sequence: TGTGCCAGCAGCCGGGGGGGCGGGAATGAAAAACTGTTTTTT. Amino acid sequence: CASSRGGGNEKLFF.

The CDR3 protein is CASSLAGGLAGSVSYNEQFF. The CDR3 bases are TGTGCCAGCAGCTTGGCCGGGGGACTAGCGGGTTCTGTTTCCTACAATGAGCAGTTCTTC. This sequence joins TRBV5-4 and TRBJ2-1; 12 nucleotides line up with TRBD2. From germline, CDR1 is SGHNT and CDR2 YYREEE (reference sequence). This CDR3 spans 20 amino acids. Trimming took 0 bases from V and 1 from J; bases not matched to a gene: 11.

The rearrangement joins TRBV6-1 to TRBJ2-3; 10 nucleotides line up with TRBD2. The CDR3 has 15 amino acids. The V gene's germline CDR1 is MNHNS and CDR2 SASEGT. J gave up 3 bases and V 1 base, and 1 base lay outside the gene matches. The CDR3 here is CASSEGSGGTDTQYF. In DNA, the CDR3 is TGTGCCAGCAGTGAAGGTAGCGGGGGGACAGATACGCAGTATTTT.

The V and J genes are TRBV28 and TRBJ1-2, with 10 nucleotides matching TRBD1. The junction had 7 bases not matched to a gene; V was cut back by 6 bases and J by 12 bases. CDR3 size: 12 residues. The germline V gene has CDR1 MDHEN and CDR2 SYDVKM. Here the CDR3 reads CASRTGTGDDTF. CDR3 coding DNA: TGTGCCAGCAGAACCGGGACAGGGGATGACACCTTC.

This chain joins TRBV7-2 and TRBJ2-5, with 13 bases lining up with TRBD2. Germline CDR1 and CDR2: SGHTA and FQGNSA. This CDR3 contains 17 residues. After removal of 2 bases from V and 2 bases from J, the junction contained 5 bases not matched to a gene. CDR3 nucleotide sequence: TGTGCCAGCAGCTTATTCGGGACTAGCGGGATACAAGAGACCCAGTACTTC. This codes for CASSLFGTSGIQETQYF.

As concerns this clone: The same CDR3 is also encoded by other DNA sequences in this sample. The chain carries TRBV2 and TRBJ2-7; D uncertain. V lost 4 bases and J lost 4, with 5 bases in between. The CDR3 has 11 residues. CDR1 SNHLY and CDR2 FYNNEI come from the germline V gene. As DNA, the CDR3 is TGTGCCAGCAGTGGAAATTACGAGCAGTACTTC. This sequence encodes CASSGNYEQYF.

Here the CDR3 DNA reads TGTGCCAGCAGTCGGGAGGCTAATCAGCCCCAGCATTTT. Its protein product is CASSREANQPQHF. The chain recombines TRBV6-1 with TRBJ1-5; D gene uncertain. The germline CDR1 and CDR2 sequences are MNHNS and SASEGT. V was shortened by 5 bases and J by 4 bases, with 9 bases between the two germline ends. CDR3 length: 13 residues.

The gene calls are TRBV30 and TRBJ1-5; D perhaps matches TRBD1 (5 bases). Trimming shortened V by 6 bases and J by 2 bases, and 8 bases separated the two germline ends. Germline V gene data show CDR1 as GTSNPN and CDR2 as SVGIG (reference sequence). The CDR3 runs 12 residues. The CDR3 sequence is CACQQGNQPQHF. The CDR3 nucleotides read TGTGCCTGTCAACAGGGCAATCAGCCCCAGCATTTT.

The V and J genes are TRBV5-4 and TRBJ2-3; D unclear. V dropped 4 bases and J dropped 1 base, with 7 bases sitting between them. CDR3 length: 13 amino acids. Germline lookup yields CDR1 SGHNT and CDR2 YYREEE (reference sequence). In nucleotides, the CDR3 is TGTGCCAGCAGCCACTCCGGCACAGATACGCAGTATTTT. Residues: CASSHSGTDTQYF.

This rearrangement joins TRBV6-1 to TRBJ2-5; the D call may be TRBD1 or TRBD2 (5 bases each). Trimming stripped 2 bases from V and 8 bases from J, with 15 bases between. This CDR3 is built from 14 residues. Germline CDR1 is MNHNS and CDR2 is SASEGT. The CDR3 loop reads CASSEMGTLPTQYF. The CDR3 coding sequence is TGTGCCAGCAGTGAAATGGGGACCTTACCCACCCAGTACTTC.

V is TRBV11-2 and J is TRBJ2-7; 9 bases map to TRBD1. This CDR3 has 14 amino acids. J lost 6 bases, V lost 5 bases, and 8 bases had no gene match. Germline V gene lookup returns CDR1 SGHAT and CDR2 FQNNGV. In nucleotides, the CDR3 is TGTGCCAGCAGCCCCGGGACAGGGTTATCCGAGCAGTACTTC. Its translation: CASSPGTGLSEQYF.

The V and J genes are TRBV19 and TRBJ1-5; 10 positions match TRBD1. Germline V CDR1 and CDR2: LNHDA, SQIVND (reference sequence). V gave up 3 bases and J gave up 1 base; unmatched junction bases: 6. This CDR3 contains 17 residues. In nucleotides, the CDR3 is TGTGCCAGTAGTATCCCGACAGGGGGCAACAGCAATCAGCCCCAGCATTTT. This translates into CASSIPTGGNSNQPQHF.

V is TRBV7-8 and J is TRBJ2-7, with 7 bases that match TRBD2. Germline V gene data show CDR1 as SGHVS and CDR2 as FQNEAQ. The CDR3 totals 16 residues. With 0 bases clipped from V and 3 bases from J, the junction kept 8 bases outside the gene matches. This CDR3 is CASSLARSAGDYEQYF. CDR3 bases: TGTGCCAGCAGCTTAGCGCGTTCGGCGGGAGACTACGAGCAGTACTTC. The full variable domain, rest sourced from reference TRBV7-8 and TRBJ2-7, is GAGVSQSPRYKVAKRGQDVALRCDPISGHVSLFWYQQALGQGPEFLTYFQNEAQLDKSGLPSDRFFAERPEGSVSTLKIQRTQQEDSAVYLCASSLARSAGDYEQYFGPGTRLTVT.

A note on this clone: The sample holds other DNA sequences that translate to the same CDR3. The V gene is TRBV5-1, the J gene TRBJ1-5, with TRBD1 matching over 7 bases. CDR3 length equals 15 residues. The J segment lost 2 bases and the V segment lost 4 bases, leaving 6 bases of the junction unmatched. Germline V CDR1 and CDR2: SGHRS, YFSETQ. CDR3 in amino acids: CASSPEGAGNQPQHF. The CDR3 nucleotides are TGCGCCAGCAGCCCGGAGGGGGCAGGCAATCAGCCCCAGCATTTT. Combining the CDR3 with reference TRBV5-1 and TRBJ1-5 gives the whole variable domain KAGVTQTPRYLIKTRGQQVTLSCSPISGHRSVSWYQQTPGQGLQFLFEYFSETQRNKGNFPGRFSGRQFSNSRSEMNVSTLELGDSALYLCASSPEGAGNQPQHFGDGTRLSIL.

V usage is TRBV15 and J usage is TRBJ2-7, with 9 bases identical to TRBD1. Germline lookup yields CDR1 LNHNV and CDR2 YYDKDF (reference sequence). This CDR3 is 16 amino acids long. V trimming: 2 bases; J trimming: 3 bases; junction bases outside the gene matches: 8. The CDR3 coding sequence is TGTGCCACCAGCAGATTAGGGACAGGGCTAGGCTACGAGCAGTACTTC. Amino acid sequence: CATSRLGTGLGYEQYF.

CDR3 region: CASSQESLRVEQYF. The CDR3 DNA is TGCGCCAGCAGCCAAGAAAGCCTTCGGGTCGAGCAGTACTTC. The rearrangement links TRBV4-1 to TRBJ2-7; D unclear. V was clipped by 0 bases and J by 6 bases, with 12 bases between them. Germline values: CDR1 MGHRA, CDR2 YSYEKL. This CDR3 contains 14 residues.

The count of this clone is one. Other DNA sequences in the sample encode the same CDR3. The chain recombines TRBV27 with TRBJ1-2, with TRBD1 identical over 7 bases. Germline values: CDR1 MNHEY, CDR2 SMNVEV (reference sequence). The CDR3 spans 14 residues. V lost 6 bases to trimming and J lost 2 bases; unmatched junction nucleotides: 6. CDR3 protein: CASSLQGRNYGYTF. The CDR3 DNA reads TGTGCCAGCAGCCTACAGGGGCGAAACTATGGCTACACCTTC.

The J gene is TRBJ1-1, the V gene TRBV6-5; no clear D gene. The V and J ends lost 7 bases and 7 bases respectively, with 13 bases between them. Germline V gene lookup returns CDR1 MNHEY and CDR2 SVGAGI. CDR3 length: 12 amino acids. CDR3 DNA sequence: TGTGCCAGCACCCCGAGTTCGGGTGAAGCTTTCTTT. This translates into CASTPSSGEAFF.

The genes are TRBV6-6 and TRBJ2-5; TRBD2 agrees at 7 bases. The V gene end was trimmed by 7 bases and the J gene end by 9 bases; junction bases not matched to a gene: 14. The CDR3 has 14 amino acids. CDR1 and CDR2 from the germline V gene are MNHNY and SVGAGI (reference sequence). In DNA form, the CDR3 reads TGTGCCAGCATGACCCCGACACCCCGGGGGGCCCAGTACTTC. Translating it yields CASMTPTPRGAQYF.

V gene TRBV10-3 combines with J gene TRBJ1-2; possible D gene TRBD1, 6 bases. The CDR3 is made up of 14 amino acids. Germline loops: CDR1 ENHRY, CDR2 SYGVKD. With 2 bases removed from V and 5 bases from J, the gap between germline ends came to 12 bases. The CDR3, as DNA: TGTGCCATCAGTGAGAGGCAGGGGCTATATGGCTACACCTTC. Its protein is CAISERQGLYGYTF.

The CDR3: CASSWDESPGYTF. DNA of the CDR3: TGCGCCAGCAGCTGGGATGAATCTCCTGGCTACACCTTC. The chain joins TRBV5-1 to TRBJ1-2; D is ambiguous. In germline, CDR1 is SGHRS, CDR2 YFSETQ. The CDR3 covers 13 residues. V lost 3 bases, J lost 7 bases, and 13 bases lay in between.